These 19 T cell receptor beta chains were all obtained from the same sample, sequenced in a study of CD8+CD57+ T cells in acquired aplastic anemia. Genomic DNA, serving as template, underwent TCR beta VDJ and CDR3 profiling. MiXCR was run by TCRdb on the reads, yielding one entry per CDR3 protein. The sample holds a few hundred thousand distinct CDR3 sequences, around 32% seen once. Patients selected for sequencing had displayed CD8+CD57+ cell expansion by flow cytometry. The sequenced material came from sorted CD4+, CD8+, or CD8+CD57+ T cells (not recorded which) from PBMCs. The origin of the receptors is a human donor with aplastic anemia.

The chain has TRBV15 and TRBJ2-7, with D possibly being TRBD1 or TRBD2 (5 bases each). CDR3 length equals 17 residues. V shed 3 bases and J shed 6 bases, with 24 bases lying between them. Germline V gene data show CDR1 as LNHNV and CDR2 as YYDKDF (reference sequence). The chain's CDR3 is CATSRTNKPGPAGEQYF. The CDR3 DNA sequence: TGTGCCACCAGCAGGACAAACAAACCGGGACCCGCCGGCGAGCAGTACTTC.

This clonotype was picked up a small number of times. The chain couples TRBV9 to TRBJ1-1, with 7 bases aligning to TRBD1. V was clipped by 0 bases and J by 0 bases; unmatched bases: 5. Germline loops: CDR1 SGDLS, CDR2 YYNGEE. This CDR3 has 16 residues. Written as DNA, the CDR3 is TGTGCCAGCAGCGTAGCCCCAGGGGGGATGAACACTGAAGCTTTCTTT. Its protein product is CASSVAPGGMNTEAFF.

This clonotype has ten or more counts. The rearrangement joins TRBV5-1 to TRBJ1-6; D gene unclear. The ends were cut back, 2 bases at V and 5 bases at J, with 11 bases in the middle. CDR1 and CDR2 from the germline V gene are SGHRS and YFSETQ. The CDR3 is 15 residues long. Here the CDR3 reads CASSLNGGDNSPLHF. The CDR3 bases are TGCGCCAGCAGCTTAAATGGCGGAGATAATTCACCCCTCCACTTT.

This clonotype was observed many times. V is TRBV24-1 and J is TRBJ1-5; no clear D gene. The CDR3 is 15 amino acids. Germline V gene sequence: CDR1 KGHDR, CDR2 SFDVKD. V gave up 8 bases and J gave up 6 bases, with 19 bases separating them. The CDR3 loop is CATKNLYLVAQPQHF. The CDR3 coding sequence is TGTGCCACCAAGAACCTGTATTTGGTGGCTCAGCCCCAGCATTTT.

As regards this clonotype: At one boundary the junction diverges from the germline segment, which might be a read error. The V and J genes are TRBV29-1 and TRBJ1-3; D gene uncertain. CDR3 length: 13 amino acids. CDR1 and CDR2 from the germline V gene are SQVTM and ANQGSEA. CDR3 sequence: CSADGVSGNTTYF. The CDR3 bases are TGCAGCGCTGACGGTGTCTCTGGAAACACCACATATTTT.

This clonotype was seen many times. The chain employs TRBV2 and TRBJ2-5; 7 bases line up with TRBD2. Germline CDR1 reads SNHLY; CDR2 reads FYNNEI. Trimming cost V 7 bases and J 5 bases; bases outside gene matches: 7. This CDR3 spans 13 amino acids. The CDR3 is CASNNLSGETQYF. DNA of the CDR3: TGTGCCAGCAATAATCTTAGCGGGGAGACCCAGTACTTC.

This clonotype appeared many times. The J gene is TRBJ1-5, the V gene TRBV20-1; D is unclear. The CDR3 runs 13 residues. Trimming removed 6 bases from V and 7 bases from J, with 16 bases in between. Germline values: CDR1 DFQATT, CDR2 SNEGSKA (reference sequence). CDR3 in DNA: TGCAGTGCCCGGACGGATTATCACCAGCCCCAGCATTTT. This translates into CSARTDYHQPQHF.

J is TRBJ2-1 and V is TRBV6-2 or TRBV6-3, with TRBD1 matching 10 bases. Losses at the gene ends were 6 bases for V and 7 bases for J; bases not matched to a gene: 9. CDR1 and CDR2 from the germline V gene are MNHEY and SVGEGT. The CDR3 consists of 15 residues. CDR3 region: CASRPTGGGGNEQFF. The CDR3 nucleotides are TGTGCCAGCAGGCCGACAGGGGGCGGAGGTAATGAGCAGTTCTTC.

This clonotype was detected ten times or more. The genes are TRBV19 and TRBJ2-7; a possible D gene is TRBD2 (5 bases). Germline assignment: CDR1 LNHDA and CDR2 SQIVND (reference sequence). Deletions cut 5 bases from V and 5 bases from J, with 10 bases between. The CDR3 is made up of 12 amino acids. CDR3 DNA sequence: TGTGCCAGTAGTGTCGGGGTCCACGAGCAGTACTTC. Translation: CASSVGVHEQYF. Full variable domain (rest looked up from reference TRBV19 and TRBJ2-7): DGGITQSPKYLFRKEGQNVTLSCEQNLNHDAMYWYRQDPGQGLRLIYYSQIVNDFQKGDIAEGYSVSREKKESFPLTVTSAQKNPTAFYLCASSVGVHEQYFGPGTRLTVT.

The chain has TRBV12-3 or TRBV12-4 and TRBJ1-4, with D tentatively TRBD1 (5 bases). V lost 6 bases and J 3 bases, leaving 17 bases between the germline ends. The CDR3 has 16 residues. The DNA of the CDR3 is TGTGCCAGCAGCGCTGTCGAGGGGCAATCTAATGAAAAACTGTTTTTT. This codes for CASSAVEGQSNEKLFF.

This clonotype was detected ten times or more. CDR3 loop: CSANGPNTDTQYF. The CDR3 DNA reads TGCAGTGCAAACGGACCCAACACAGATACGCAGTATTTT. The rearrangement links TRBV20-1 to TRBJ2-3, with D hard to call. Germline CDR1 and CDR2: DFQATT and SNEGSKA (reference sequence). The ends were cut back, 6 bases at V and 2 bases at J, with 12 bases in the middle. The CDR3 has 13 residues.

The chain is built from TRBV5-1 and TRBJ2-3; the D is unclear. Trimming stripped 0 bases from V and 2 bases from J, with 10 bases between. The V gene's germline CDR1 is SGHRS and CDR2 YFSETQ. This CDR3 spans 15 amino acids. This chain's CDR3 is CASSLEGGFTDTQYF. CDR3 nucleotides: TGCGCCAGCAGCTTGGAGGGTGGATTCACAGATACGCAGTATTTT.

Of note for this clonotype: A read error may produce the germline difference seen at one junction end. V gene TRBV10-3 combines with J gene TRBJ2-5, with D perhaps TRBD1 (6 bases). Germline V CDR1 and CDR2: ENHRY, SYGVKD. The CDR3 length is 8 residues. CDR3 coding DNA: TGTGCCTCAGGGGCCCAGGGCTTC. It translates to CASGAQGF.

The genes are TRBV25-1 and TRBJ2-1, with 7 bases identical to TRBD2. The CDR3 covers 14 residues. Germline V lookup: CDR1 MGHDK, CDR2 SYGVNS. Unmatched junction bases numbered 9, after V lost 8 bases and J lost 5 bases. CDR3 residues: CASVDWGGHNEQFF. The CDR3 region has the DNA TGTGCCAGCGTAGATTGGGGGGGTCACAATGAGCAGTTCTTC.

This clonotype was seen repeatedly, ten times or more. This chain links TRBV6-1 with TRBJ1-5; TRBD1 is a possible D gene (5 bases). The CDR3 is 16 residues long. The V gene lost 7 bases and the J gene lost 1 base, with 17 bases spanning the gap. CDR1 and CDR2 from the germline V gene are MNHNS and SASEGT. The CDR3 DNA sequence: TGTGCCAGCACCCTACCGGGACGGGGAAGCAATCAGCCCCAGCATTTT. This gives the protein CASTLPGRGSNQPQHF.

The chain joins TRBV10-3 to TRBJ2-7; 9 bases map to TRBD2. V was pared by 10 bases and J by 4 bases, with 17 bases of the junction left unmatched. Germline V gives CDR1 ENHRY, CDR2 SYGVKD. This CDR3 has 16 amino acids. The CDR3 region is CASTPTSGRLHYEQYF. For the CDR3, the DNA is TGTGCCAGCACCCCTACAAGCGGGAGGCTTCATTACGAGCAGTACTTC.

The chain carries TRBV4-2 and TRBJ1-5; D may be TRBD1 (6 bases). This CDR3 contains 17 residues. V lost 4 bases to trimming and J lost 4 bases, with 20 bases between them. Germline CDR1 LGHNA, CDR2 YNFKEQ. The CDR3 DNA sequence: TGTGCCAGCAGCCGGGACTTACAGGTGAGGGGGAATCAGCCCCAGCATTTT. Translated: CASSRDLQVRGNQPQHF.

With respect to this clonotype: A junction boundary mismatches the germline segment, possibly from a read error. The rearrangement uses TRBV2 and TRBJ2-5; the match to TRBD1 covers 8 bases. The CDR3 has 14 residues. Germline CDR1 and CDR2: SNHLY and FYNNEI. DNA for the CDR3: TGTGCCAGCAAACAGGGGGACCATCAAGAGACCCAGCACTTC. It codes for CASKQGDHQETQHF.

The sample holds many counts of this clonotype. The V and J genes are TRBV10-3 and TRBJ2-5; 7 positions match TRBD1. CDR1 and CDR2 (germline): ENHRY, SYGVKD. Trimming removed 7 bases from V and 4 bases from J; junction bases left unmatched: 6. CDR3 length: 13 amino acids. The CDR3 here is CAITGTALETQYF. The CDR3 DNA reads TGTGCCATCACCGGGACAGCTCTAGAGACCCAGTACTTC.